The clone carrying this TCR beta chain occurred a few times. Antigen unknown. This sample was taken from a study of cytomegalovirus exposure and HLA in healthy donors. The study's findings and limits: The study put under 200 TCR beta chains on its list as cytomegalovirus-associated.

A multiplex PCR was run with 60 Vbeta primers and 13 Jbeta primers. Sequencing was performed with immunoSEQ multiplex PCR; in TCRdb, only in-frame clones are kept and a portion is missing. The sample lists approximately 100,000 clones; roughly 70% were seen once. CDR3 length: 13 residues. Germline V lookup: CDR1 SGHNT, CDR2 YYREEE (reference sequence). V was pared by 10 bases and J by 5 bases, with 18 bases between. This receptor was taken from a man aged 35-49 years in good health and CMV-seropositive. The sample comprised PBMCs. The V call is TRBV5-4, the J call TRBJ2-5; TRBD2 is a possible D gene (6 bases). The CDR3 reads CASSTAGMETQYF. CDR3 DNA: TGTGCCTCGTCCACGGCGGGAATGGAGACCCAGTACTTC.